The 25 T cell receptor beta chains below were found in one sample sequenced in a study of T cells in Graves' hyperthyroidism and ophthalmopathy. Amplification yielded TCR beta CDR3 regions, with RNA transcripts as the source. A first-round RT-PCR of the TCR CDR3 used the HTBI primer set. In TCRdb, the multiplex PCR reads were re-called with MiXCR into one record per CDR3 protein. The sample contains 300,000 to 400,000 distinct CDR3 sequences, roughly 13% of which appear only once. Sequencing input: blood. The origin of the receptors is a woman in her 30s with Graves' hyperthyroidism.

This clonotype was recorded many times. V and J are TRBV20-1 and TRBJ1-1, with unresolved D. The CDR3 is 13 residues long. V lost 0 bases and J lost 4, with 9 bases in between. Germline-derived CDR1 and CDR2 are DFQATT and SNEGSKA (reference sequence). The CDR3 spells CSARDRVGTEAFF. Here the CDR3 DNA reads TGCAGTGCTAGAGATCGCGTGGGCACTGAAGCTTTCTTT.

Many counts were recorded for this clonotype. The J gene is TRBJ2-7, the V gene TRBV27, with D perhaps matching TRBD2 (6 bases). CDR3 length: 16 residues. CDR1 and CDR2 (germline): MNHEY, SMNVEV (reference sequence). Trimming left V 5 bases short and J 0 bases short, with 17 bases between. The CDR3 DNA reads as TGTGCCAGCAGTCCTGGGGACTTAACCGGCTCCTACGAGCAGTACTTC. Its translation is CASSPGDLTGSYEQYF.

The rearrangement links TRBV4-2 to TRBJ2-7, with TRBD2 as a possible D gene (6 bases). The CDR3 covers 16 residues. Germline CDR1 reads LGHNA; CDR2 reads YNFKEQ. V was clipped by 0 bases and J by 0 bases, with 12 bases between them. CDR3 DNA: TGTGCCAGCAGCCAAGAGGAGGGGTTAAGCTCCTACGAGCAGTACTTC. This sequence encodes CASSQEEGLSSYEQYF.

For this clonotype: This may stem from a read error, because a much larger clone lies one nucleotide away. Given the absence of the conserved phenylalanine or tryptophan at the CDR3 end, a read error is likely. V and J are TRBV12-5 and TRBJ2-5; no definite D call. Germline CDR1 and CDR2: LGHNT and FRNRAP. Trimming removed 0 bases from V and 2 bases from J, with 13 bases in between. This CDR3 is 16 amino acids long. The CDR3 nucleotides are TGTGCTAGTGGTTTGGTGCTGGGCAGAGAGCAAGAGACCCAGTACCTC. It is translated as CASGLVLGREQETQYL.

The CDR3 spells CASSFEYTGVRDEQFF. DNA of the CDR3: TGTGCCAGCAGCTTTGAGTACACGGGAGTCAGAGATGAGCAGTTCTTC. The chain carries TRBV11-2 and TRBJ2-1; TRBD2 is a possible D gene (6 bases). The length of the CDR3 is 16 residues. Germline values: CDR1 SGHAT, CDR2 FQNNGV. Trimming cost V 3 bases and J 8 bases, with 20 bases left between them.

This chain uses TRBV29-1 with TRBJ2-3; 10 nucleotides line up with TRBD2. Unmatched junction bases numbered 17, after V lost 8 bases and J lost 3 bases. Germline values: CDR1 SQVTM, CDR2 ANQGSEA. This CDR3 contains 17 residues. The DNA for the CDR3 is TGCAGCTCTCGACTCCGGGCAGTAGCGGGAGGAACAGATACGCAGTATTTT. Its translation: CSSRLRAVAGGTDTQYF.

This clonotype has just a few counts. This chain uses TRBV6-5 with TRBJ2-5, with 10 bases identical to TRBD2. V gave up 7 bases and J gave up 0 bases; unmatched junction bases: 5. The germline V gene encodes CDR1 MNHEY and CDR2 SVGAGI. There are 15 residues in the CDR3. Here the CDR3 DNA reads TGTGCCAGCACCAGGACTAGCGGCTACCAAGAGACCCAGTACTTC. It specifies CASTRTSGYQETQYF.

The table lists this clonotype with a few counts. The CDR3: CASSETSGLAKNIQYF. The DNA of the CDR3 is TGTGCCAGCAGTGAAACTAGCGGACTAGCCAAAAACATTCAGTACTTC. The chain joins TRBV6-1 to TRBJ2-4; 8 bases map to TRBD2. The J segment lost 0 bases and the V segment lost 2 bases, leaving 3 bases of the junction unmatched. CDR3 length equals 16 residues. CDR1 and CDR2 from the germline V gene are MNHNS and SASEGT.

This clonotype was picked up a small number of times. V is TRBV5-1 and J is TRBJ2-7; D is ambiguous. The ends were cut back, 4 bases at V and 4 bases at J, with 18 bases in the middle. CDR1 and CDR2 (germline): SGHRS, YFSETQ. This CDR3 region has 15 residues. The DNA of the CDR3 is TGCGCCAGCAGCCTGGATGGGGTCTCTAAGTACGAGCAGTACTTC. Encoded protein: CASSLDGVSKYEQYF.

Note on this clonotype: A junction boundary mismatches the germline segment, possibly from a read error. The chain joins TRBV7-7 to TRBJ2-2, with D unclear. This CDR3 is built from 14 residues. The germline V gene encodes CDR1 SSHAT and CDR2 FNYEAQ (reference sequence). The CDR3 is CASSPAKGSGELFF. CDR3 nucleotide sequence: TGTGCTAGCAGCCCGGCCAAGGGATCCGGGGAGCTGTTTTTT.

Many counts were recorded for this clonotype. The genes are TRBV15 and TRBJ1-2; TRBD1 might be the D (5 bases). The CDR3 is 14 residues long. Deletions cut 5 bases from V and 8 bases from J, with 18 bases between. Germline CDR1 reads LNHNV; CDR2 reads YYDKDF (reference sequence). CDR3 protein: CATSGGGLRSGYTF. Written as DNA, the CDR3 is TGTGCCACCAGCGGGGGAGGATTGAGGAGCGGCTACACCTTC.

The chain couples TRBV14 to TRBJ2-5; TRBD1 matches at 7 bases. V was clipped by 6 bases and J by 4 bases; unmatched bases: 5. Per germline, CDR1 SGHDN and CDR2 FVKESK. The CDR3 length is 13 residues. This CDR3 is CASRDRYRETQYF. The CDR3 nucleotides are TGTGCCAGCAGGGACAGGTATCGAGAGACCCAGTACTTC.

CDR3 amino acids: CASSLYGSSNQPQHF. The CDR3 DNA reads as TGTGCCAGCAGTTTATATGGGAGTAGCAATCAGCCCCAGCATTTT. The rearrangement joins TRBV27 to TRBJ1-5; D is ambiguous. The germline gives CDR1 MNHEY, CDR2 SMNVEV (reference sequence). The CDR3 contains 15 residues. The ends were cut back, 1 base at V and 0 bases at J, with 7 bases in the middle.

This chain links TRBV19 with TRBJ2-2, with D perhaps matching TRBD1 or TRBD2 (5 bases each). Per the germline V gene, CDR1 is LNHDA and CDR2 is SQIVND (reference sequence). The germline V and J ends were trimmed by 9 bases and 2 bases, with 16 bases remaining between them. The CDR3 spans 15 residues. The CDR3 sequence: CASAVRDLNTGELFF. CDR3 DNA sequence: TGTGCCAGCGCGGTCCGGGACCTCAACACCGGGGAGCTGTTTTTT.

This chain links TRBV10-1 with TRBJ1-2, with 7 bases aligning to TRBD1. This CDR3 region has 15 residues. Germline V CDR1 and CDR2: WNHNN, SYGVQD (reference sequence). The V segment lost 0 bases and the J segment 6 bases; nucleotides outside the gene matches: 7. CDR3 nucleotide sequence: TGCGCCAGCAGTGAGTCTTTAGACAGGGTGAATGGCTACACCTTC. Its protein is CASSESLDRVNGYTF.

Ten or more counts support this clonotype. J is TRBJ2-1 and V is TRBV7-3, with TRBD2 matching 14 bases. Germline trimming cut 5 bases from V and 7 bases from J; bases unmatched to any gene: 7. Germline CDR1 reads SGHTA; CDR2 reads FQGTGA. The CDR3 runs 16 residues. DNA for the CDR3: TGTGCCAGCAGCCCTGCGGGACTAGCGGGAGAGAATGAGCAGTTCTTC. Translated, it gives CASSPAGLAGENEQFF. The variable domain in full, completed from reference TRBV7-3 and TRBJ2-1, reads GAGVSQTPSNKVTEKGKYVELRCDPISGHTALYWYRQSLGQGPEFLIYFQGTGAADDSGLPNDRFFAVRPEGSVSTLKIQRTERGDSAVYLCASSPAGLAGENEQFFGPGTRLTVL.

The chain uses TRBV19 and TRBJ1-4; D is possibly TRBD1 (6 bases). From germline, CDR1 is LNHDA and CDR2 SQIVND (reference sequence). Trimming removed 5 bases from V and 13 bases from J, with 11 bases in between. This CDR3 comprises 11 residues. This chain's CDR3 is CASSRGQPLFF. CDR3 nucleotide sequence: TGTGCCAGTAGTCGCGGACAGCCACTGTTTTTT.

This clonotype was counted at least ten times. The chain recombines TRBV27 with TRBJ1-6; 9 bases align to TRBD1. This CDR3 has 13 amino acids. With 10 bases clipped from V and 7 bases from J, the junction kept 5 bases outside the gene matches. Germline V lookup: CDR1 MNHEY, CDR2 SMNVEV (reference sequence). The CDR3 here is CATRQGGNSPLHF. For the CDR3, the DNA is TGTGCCACCAGACAGGGGGGGAATTCACCCCTCCACTTT.

The chain links TRBV20-1 to TRBJ2-7; no clear D gene. The CDR3 totals 12 residues. From germline, CDR1 is DFQATT and CDR2 SNEGSKA (reference sequence). V was pared by 8 bases and J by 2 bases, with 13 bases between. The CDR3 loop is CSTGPVTYEQYF. The CDR3 DNA follows: TGCAGTACGGGCCCAGTTACCTACGAGCAGTACTTC.

This clonotype was seen a few times. The chain combines TRBV20-1 with TRBJ2-1; 9 positions match TRBD2. The germline gives CDR1 DFQATT, CDR2 SNEGSKA (reference sequence). V shed 3 bases and J 3 bases; nucleotides not matched to a gene: 3. The CDR3 runs 14 residues. Here the CDR3 DNA reads TGCAGTGCTAGCCCTAGCGGGAACTACAATGAGCAGTTCTTC. It specifies CSASPSGNYNEQFF.

The sample holds many counts of this clonotype. CDR3 bases: TGTGCCAGCAGCATAAGGGACCTTACAGCTAACTATGGCTACACCTTC. Protein product: CASSIRDLTANYGYTF. This chain joins TRBV7-8 and TRBJ1-2, with D maybe TRBD1 (5 bases). V was shortened by 5 bases and J by 0 bases, with 16 bases between the two germline ends. The CDR3 has 16 residues. Per germline, CDR1 SGHVS and CDR2 FQNEAQ.

There are many counts of this clonotype. The CDR3 DNA reads TGTGCCATAGAAACCAGGAGCACAGATACGCAGTATTTT. Its protein product is CAIETRSTDTQYF. This sequence joins TRBV2 and TRBJ2-3, with D hard to call. The CDR3 sequence is 13 residues long. Germline V gives CDR1 SNHLY, CDR2 FYNNEI. The ends were cut back, 10 bases at V and 0 bases at J, with 11 bases in the middle.

This clonotype was counted many times. The V gene is TRBV9, the J gene TRBJ1-2; unclear D gene. This CDR3 is 14 amino acids long. Germline assignment: CDR1 SGDLS and CDR2 YYNGEE. Trimming shortened V by 4 bases and J by 10 bases, and 20 bases separated the two germline ends. The CDR3 here is CASSPMGQRSNYTF. CDR3 bases: TGTGCCAGCAGCCCCATGGGCCAGCGGTCGAACTACACCTTC.

This clonotype was recorded a few times. The V gene is TRBV12-3 or TRBV12-4, the J gene TRBJ2-5; no firm D call. The V end was cut by 0 bases, the J end by 7 bases, with 12 bases between. The CDR3 consists of 14 residues. The CDR3 DNA sequence: TGTGCCAGCAGTTTAGCGATAGACCTTGGGACCCAGTACTTC. This encodes CASSLAIDLGTQYF.

CDR3 region: CASRPGTAYGYTF. As DNA, the CDR3 is TGTGCCAGCAGGCCCGGGACAGCCTATGGCTACACCTTC. The chain carries TRBV11-1 and TRBJ1-2; TRBD1 matches 7 bases. CDR3 length: 13 amino acids. The V gene end was trimmed by 6 bases and the J gene end by 4 bases; junction bases not matched to a gene: 5. The germline gives CDR1 SGHAT, CDR2 FQDESV (reference sequence). Drawing the rest from reference TRBV11-1 and TRBJ1-2, the complete variable domain is EAEVAQSPRYKITEKSQAVAFWCDPISGHATLYWYRQILGQGPELLVQFQDESVVDDSQLPKDRFSAERLKGVDSTLKIQPAELGDSAMYLCASRPGTAYGYTFGSGTRLTVV.